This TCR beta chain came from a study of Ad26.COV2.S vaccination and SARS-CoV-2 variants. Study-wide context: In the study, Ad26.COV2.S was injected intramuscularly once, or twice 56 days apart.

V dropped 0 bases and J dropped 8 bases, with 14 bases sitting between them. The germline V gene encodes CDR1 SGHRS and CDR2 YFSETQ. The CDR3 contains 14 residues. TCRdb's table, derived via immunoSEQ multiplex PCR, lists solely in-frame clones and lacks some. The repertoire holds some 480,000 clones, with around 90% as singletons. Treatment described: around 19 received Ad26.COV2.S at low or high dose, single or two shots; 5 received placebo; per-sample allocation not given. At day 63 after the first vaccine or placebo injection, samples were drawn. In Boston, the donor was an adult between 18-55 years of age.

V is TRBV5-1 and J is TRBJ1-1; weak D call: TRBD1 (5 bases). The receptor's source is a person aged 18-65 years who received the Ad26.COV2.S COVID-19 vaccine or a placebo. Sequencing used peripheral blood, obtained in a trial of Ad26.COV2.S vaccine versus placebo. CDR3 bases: TGCGCCAGCAGCTTGGTTCAGGGTACCAAAGAAGCTTTCTTT. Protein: CASSLVQGTKEAFF.